Below are 29 T cell receptor beta chains sequenced from a single sample in a study of T cell repertoires in cytomegalovirus infection. TCRdb fed the reads into MiXCR, producing one record per CDR3 protein. The sample yields hundreds of thousands of distinct CDR3 sequences, under 45% seen once. For these TCRs, the target antigens are not known. Source: cultured PBMCs, taken from culture after CMV antigen stimulation. The receptors stem from a human donor in good health (CMV status not recorded). Some clones in this sample may be carry-over from other donors' samples.

This clonotype was found a few times. CDR3 DNA sequence: TGTGCCAGCAGCCCGGCACGGGAGCAGTTCTTC. Protein: CASSPAREQFF. J is TRBJ2-1 and V is TRBV7-8; D is unresolved. The length of the CDR3 is 11 residues. Germline values: CDR1 SGHVS, CDR2 FQNEAQ. With 5 bases removed from V and 10 bases from J, the gap between germline ends came to 9 bases.

This clonotype turned up a few times. Germline is not matched at one junction end, which may reflect a read error. The chain joins TRBV5-4 to TRBJ2-7, with 9 bases matching TRBD1. Germline-derived CDR1 and CDR2 are SGHNT and YYREEE (reference sequence). The CDR3 is 12 residues long. CDR3 region: CASSQGTGTIDF. The CDR3 DNA reads as TGTGCCAGCAGCCAAGGGACAGGGACGATTGACTTC.

This sequence joins TRBV12-3 or TRBV12-4 and TRBJ1-5; 7 nucleotides align to TRBD1. V shed 8 bases and J 4 bases; nucleotides not matched to a gene: 5. The CDR3 is 13 amino acids. Here the CDR3 reads CASQGTANQPQHF. Written as DNA, the CDR3 is TGTGCCAGCCAGGGGACAGCAAATCAGCCCCAGCATTTT.

The rearrangement links TRBV6-2 or TRBV6-3 to TRBJ2-2, with 9 bases that match TRBD1. The junction had 15 bases not matched to a gene; V was cut back by 6 bases and J by 4 bases. Germline V CDR1 and CDR2: MNHEY, SVGEGT. This CDR3 is 18 amino acids long. Here the CDR3 reads CASSSPRTGTGITGELFF. Here the CDR3 DNA reads TGTGCCAGCAGCTCTCCGAGGACCGGGACAGGGATCACCGGGGAGCTGTTTTTT.

The genes are TRBV3-1 and TRBJ2-3; weak D call: TRBD1 (5 bases). This CDR3 spans 13 amino acids. The germline CDR1 and CDR2 sequences are LGHDT and YNNKEL (reference sequence). Trimming stripped 3 bases from V and 12 bases from J, with 16 bases between. The CDR3 protein is CASSQREQAPQYF. The CDR3 nucleotides read TGTGCCAGCAGCCAGCGCGAACAGGCTCCTCAGTATTTT.

This chain connects TRBV7-2 to TRBJ2-3; tentatively, D is TRBD2 (5 bases). CDR1 is SGHTA and CDR2 is FQGNSA in the germline V gene. V was pared by 0 bases and J by 1 base, with 8 bases between. CDR3 length: 15 residues. CDR3 in amino acids: CASSLAVGGTDTQYF. DNA of the CDR3: TGTGCCAGCAGCTTAGCTGTGGGAGGCACAGATACGCAGTATTTT.

This clonotype was counted a few times. This chain connects TRBV7-8 to TRBJ1-5; no reliable D call. V was trimmed by 5 bases and J by 5 bases, leaving 10 bases between them. CDR3 length: 13 residues. Germline V gene lookup returns CDR1 SGHVS and CDR2 FQNEAQ. CDR3 sequence (DNA): TGTGCCAGCAGCCCACCTGGGGATCAGCCCCAGCATTTT. Protein product: CASSPPGDQPQHF. The entire variable domain, with the rest obtained from reference TRBV7-8 and TRBJ1-5, is as follows: GAGVSQSPRYKVAKRGQDVALRCDPISGHVSLFWYQQALGQGPEFLTYFQNEAQLDKSGLPSDRFFAERPEGSVSTLKIQRTQQEDSAVYLCASSPPGDQPQHFGDGTRLSIL.

The chain links TRBV7-6 to TRBJ2-5; tentative D call: TRBD2 (5 bases). Trimming pared 5 bases from V and 5 bases from J, leaving 12 bases between. The CDR3 is made up of 13 amino acids. The V gene's germline CDR1 is SGHVS and CDR2 FNYEAQ. Written as DNA, the CDR3 is TGTGCCAGCAGCACCGGCCTAGCTGAGACCCAGTACTTC. As protein: CASSTGLAETQYF.

V gene TRBV12-3 or TRBV12-4 combines with J gene TRBJ2-3; 7 bases match TRBD2. J gave up 0 bases and V 6 bases, and 12 bases lay outside the gene matches. The CDR3 covers 17 residues. CDR3 DNA: TGTGCCAGCAGACCATTTAGCGGGCGATCTAGCACAGATACGCAGTATTTT. It codes for CASRPFSGRSSTDTQYF.

V and J are TRBV19 and TRBJ2-7; tentatively, D is TRBD1 (6 bases). Trimming cost V 4 bases and J 2 bases, with 12 bases left between them. From germline, CDR1 is LNHDA and CDR2 SQIVND (reference sequence). This CDR3 comprises 14 residues. The CDR3 coding sequence is TGTGCCAGTAGTAGCCGGACAGTCCCCTACGAGCAGTACTTC. It translates to CASSSRTVPYEQYF. Together with reference TRBV19 and TRBJ2-7, the CDR3 gives the full variable domain: DGGITQSPKYLFRKEGQNVTLSCEQNLNHDAMYWYRQDPGQGLRLIYYSQIVNDFQKGDIAEGYSVSREKKESFPLTVTSAQKNPTAFYLCASSSRTVPYEQYFGPGTRLTVT.

A few counts support this clonotype. The CDR3: CASSLHLGEQFF. The DNA of the CDR3 is TGTGCCAGCAGCTTACACTTAGGAGAGCAGTTCTTC. The rearrangement joins TRBV5-4 to TRBJ2-1; the D is unclear. With 2 bases removed from V and 10 bases from J, the gap between germline ends came to 10 bases. The CDR3 is 12 amino acids. Germline V CDR1 and CDR2: SGHNT, YYREEE (reference sequence).

This chain uses TRBV6-1 with TRBJ2-1; 10 bases line up with TRBD1. CDR1 is MNHNS and CDR2 is SASEGT in the germline V gene. CDR3 length equals 15 residues. Losses at the gene ends were 5 bases for V and 3 bases for J; bases not matched to a gene: 4. The CDR3 bases are TGTGCCAGCAGTAGACAGGGGGCGAACTACAATGAGCAGTTCTTC. It specifies CASSRQGANYNEQFF.

To note about this clonotype: One end of the junction fails to match germline, which may point to a read error. The V and J genes are TRBV20-1 and TRBJ2-1; 14 bases fit TRBD2. The CDR3 consists of 17 residues. CDR1 is DFQATT, CDR2 SNEGSKA, per germline (reference sequence). In DNA, the CDR3 is TGCAGTGCTAGTAGCCCGACTAGCGGGAGGGGGTCGGGTGAGCAGTTCTTT. Its protein product is CSASSPTSGRGSGEQFF.

A few counts support this clonotype. V and J are TRBV7-2 and TRBJ1-1; D is ambiguous. Trimming pared 0 bases from V and 1 base from J, leaving 9 bases between. Germline lookup yields CDR1 SGHTA and CDR2 FQGNSA. This CDR3 has 15 amino acids. CDR3 nucleotides: TGTGCCAGCAGCTTAGCAGGCCAAGAGAACACTGAAGCTTTCTTT. Its protein product is CASSLAGQENTEAFF.

The table lists this clonotype with a few counts. The CDR3 coding sequence is TGTGCCAGCAGCGCCAGGGCAGGGGGCACCGGGGAGCTGTTTTTT. Translating it yields CASSARAGGTGELFF. This rearrangement joins TRBV7-4 to TRBJ2-2; 7 bases line up with TRBD1. The length of the CDR3 is 15 residues. V was pared by 5 bases and J by 4 bases, with 7 bases of the junction left unmatched. Looked up from germline, CDR1 is SGHVT and CDR2 is SQSDAQ.

DNA for the CDR3: TGTGCCAGCAGCTTAGCGCCTCAGGGTTTCGAAGCTTTCTTT. Encoded protein: CASSLAPQGFEAFF. The chain couples TRBV7-9 to TRBJ1-1; possible D gene TRBD1, 5 bases. CDR1 and CDR2 (germline): SEHNR, FQNEAQ (reference sequence). The CDR3 is 14 amino acids. Trimming removed 0 bases at V and 8 bases at J, with 13 bases between.

This clonotype was detected a few times. This chain uses TRBV2 with TRBJ1-2, with D tentatively TRBD1 (5 bases). In germline, CDR1 is SNHLY, CDR2 FYNNEI. Deletions cut 3 bases from V and 7 bases from J, with 9 bases between. This CDR3 is 12 amino acids long. CDR3 residues: CASSDRVFGYTF. The CDR3 nucleotides read TGTGCCAGCAGTGACAGGGTGTTTGGCTACACCTTC.

CDR3 loop: CASSPLDRANTEAFF. CDR3 nucleotide sequence: TGTGCCAGCAGCCCGTTAGACAGGGCTAACACTGAAGCTTTCTTT. J is TRBJ1-1 and V is TRBV14, with 7 bases matching TRBD1. Per germline, CDR1 SGHDN and CDR2 FVKESK. The J segment lost 2 bases and the V segment lost 4 bases, leaving 7 bases of the junction unmatched. This CDR3 is 15 amino acids long.

The V gene is TRBV4-1, the J gene TRBJ1-6; no clear D. The CDR3 extends over 17 amino acids. CDR1 MGHRA and CDR2 YSYEKL come from the germline V gene. Trimming cost V 0 bases and J 4 bases, with 13 bases left between them. The chain's CDR3 is CASSQEEGGSYNSPLHF. CDR3 in DNA: TGCGCCAGCAGCCAAGAAGAGGGCGGGTCATATAATTCACCCCTCCACTTT.

The table lists this clonotype with a count of one. The genes are TRBV11-3 and TRBJ2-1; D unclear. CDR3 length: 13 residues. In germline, CDR1 is SGHNT, CDR2 YENEEA. The V end was cut by 0 bases, the J end by 7 bases, with 7 bases between. CDR3 sequence reads: CASSLEGWNEQFF. The DNA for the CDR3 is TGTGCCAGCAGCTTAGAGGGGTGGAATGAGCAGTTCTTC.

This clonotype occurred a few times. The gene calls are TRBV7-2 and TRBJ2-1; D is perhaps TRBD2 (6 bases). The V end lost 3 bases, the J end lost 5 bases, and 11 bases lay between the germline ends. The length of the CDR3 is 14 residues. Germline CDR1 SGHTA, CDR2 FQGNSA. CDR3 bases: TGTGCCAGCAGCTTCGGCGGGGCGAACAATGAGCAGTTCTTC. Translation: CASSFGGANNEQFF.

This clonotype was found many times. The chain joins TRBV7-2 to TRBJ2-5; 12 bases are a match to TRBD2. The length of the CDR3 is 16 residues. Trimming at V came to 5 bases and at J to 4 bases, leaving 8 bases not matched to a gene. CDR1 and CDR2 (germline): SGHTA, FQGNSA. The DNA of the CDR3 is TGTGCCAGCAGCCCACTAGCGGGGGGAGGTCGAGAGACCCAGTACTTC. Its translation is CASSPLAGGGRETQYF.

V gene TRBV27 combines with J gene TRBJ1-3, with 8 bases fitting TRBD1. V was pared by 7 bases and J by 0 bases, with 14 bases of the junction left unmatched. CDR3 size: 18 residues. Germline lookup yields CDR1 MNHEY and CDR2 SMNVEV (reference sequence). The CDR3, as DNA: TGTGCCAGCATCCTACCCATGGGACAGGATGACTCTGGAAACACCATATATTTT. It codes for CASILPMGQDDSGNTIYF.

The V and J genes are TRBV20-1 and TRBJ2-7; 11 nucleotides match TRBD2. Germline V gene sequence: CDR1 DFQATT, CDR2 SNEGSKA (reference sequence). The CDR3 contains 14 residues. V trimming: 8 bases; J trimming: 0 bases; junction bases outside the gene matches: 6. In nucleotides, the CDR3 is TGCAGTTTTTTAGCGGGGGGGACCTCCTACGAGCAGTACTTC. This sequence encodes CSFLAGGTSYEQYF.

The chain carries TRBV7-6 and TRBJ2-2; D is perhaps TRBD2 (5 bases). The CDR3 runs 16 residues. The V gene's germline CDR1 is SGHVS and CDR2 FNYEAQ. Between the trimmed V and J ends, which lost 4 bases and 1 base, there was a span of 13 bases. The CDR3 DNA is TGTGCCAGCAGCTCCCCCACGGGAAAGAACACCGGGGAGCTGTTTTTT. It translates to CASSSPTGKNTGELFF.

With regard to this clonotype: At one boundary the junction diverges from the germline segment, which might be a read error. This sequence joins TRBV4-1 and TRBJ2-5; possibly TRBD2 for D (6 bases). Germline V gives CDR1 MGHRA, CDR2 YSYEKL. The CDR3 extends over 13 amino acids. CDR3 in amino acids: CASTGGRGETQYF. The CDR3 bases are TGTGCCAGCACCGGAGGGCGGGGAGAGACCCAGTACTTC.

The CDR3 bases are TGTGCCAGCAGCAAAGTCGCTGAAGAGACCCAGTACTTC. It encodes CASSKVAEETQYF. This chain links TRBV7-6 with TRBJ2-5; D not certain. The germline CDR1 and CDR2 sequences are SGHVS and FNYEAQ. The CDR3 sequence is 13 residues long. V was shortened by 5 bases and J by 3 bases, with 10 bases between the two germline ends.

This clonotype was seen only once. The CDR3 protein is CASSDKGNEQFF. CDR3 DNA: TGTGCCAGCAGTGATAAGGGAAATGAGCAGTTCTTC. V usage is TRBV2 and J usage is TRBJ2-1, with D uncertain. The CDR3 runs to 12 residues. Germline CDR1 reads SNHLY; CDR2 reads FYNNEI. Trimming shortened V by 3 bases and J by 7 bases, and 7 bases separated the two germline ends.

This clonotype turned up a few times. V usage is TRBV4-1 and J usage is TRBJ1-4, with D uncertain. Trimming stripped 1 base from V and 8 bases from J, with 8 bases between. Germline loops: CDR1 MGHRA, CDR2 YSYEKL. The CDR3 runs to 13 residues. CDR3 residues: CASSQVFGEKLFF. The CDR3 coding sequence is TGCGCCAGCAGCCAAGTATTCGGGGAAAAACTGTTTTTT.